The rows below give T cell receptor beta chains drawn from one sample of a study of blood T cell repertoires in COVID-19. The method was immunoSEQ multiplex PCR; TCRdb's version includes in-frame clones alone and lacks a portion of them. The sample consists of fewer than 350,000 clones, approximately 81% of them appearing once. What was sequenced was PBMCs or T cells enriched from blood (not recorded which). Source of these receptors: a woman in her forties or fifties who had recovered from COVID-19. Each CDR3 is given with its conserved first and last residue. Fields, in order: clone size, CDR3 length, V gene, D gene, J gene, CDR3 protein, CDR3 DNA. D genes are given only for firm matches. The size field is filled for only some rows; it gives once, few, many or a size class.

>.|13|TRBV5-1|.|TRBJ1-3
CASSLSRGSTIYF
TGCGCCAGCAGCTTGAGCAGGGGAAGCACCATATATTTT
>.|13|TRBV6-5|TRBD1|TRBJ2-7
CASKRDSSYEQYF
TGTGCCAGCAAACGGGACAGTTCCTACGAGCAGTACTTC
>.|13|TRBV19|.|TRBJ1-5
CASSIDREQPQHF
TGTGCCAGTAGTATAGACAGGGAACAGCCCCAGCATTTT
>once|13|TRBV9|.|TRBJ1-1
CASSTGANTEAFF
TGTGCCAGCAGTACCGGTGCGAACACTGAAGCTTTCTTT
>.|15|TRBV6-6|TRBD1|TRBJ1-2
CASSYTGAQGGGYTF
TGTGCCAGCAGTTACACAGGGGCGCAGGGTGGTGGCTACACCTTC
>.|16|TRBV4-3|TRBD2|TRBJ2-3
CASSQDSGSLSDTQYF
TGCGCCAGCAGCCAAGACAGCGGGAGTCTCTCAGATACGCAGTATTTT
>.|16|TRBV6-6|.|TRBJ1-5
CASKVRGSYSNQPQHF
TGTGCCAGCAAGGTAAGGGGGTCATATAGCAATCAGCCCCAGCATTTT
>.|17|TRBV6-2/TRBV6-3|.|TRBJ2-6
CASSYGQLGSGANVLTF
TGTGCCAGCAGTTATGGACAGCTGGGCTCTGGGGCCAACGTCCTGACTTTC
>.|13|TRBV7-2|TRBD1|TRBJ1-1
CASSTRDRVAAFF
TGTGCCAGCAGCACCCGGGACAGGGTAGCAGCTTTCTTT
>once|15|TRBV7-2|.|TRBJ2-5
CASSSSGSREGTQYF
TGTGCCAGCAGCTCGTCCGGGAGTAGGGAAGGGACCCAGTACTTC
>.|18|TRBV5-1|TRBD1|TRBJ1-4
CASSLAWDRALTNEKLFF
TGCGCCAGCAGCTTGGCCTGGGACAGGGCTTTAACTAATGAAAAACTGTTTTTT
>.|16|TRBV5-1|TRBD2|TRBJ2-3
CASSLDVGLASDTQYF
TGCGCCAGCAGCTTGGATGTGGGACTAGCGTCAGATACGCAGTATTTT
>.|10|TRBV20-1|.|TRBJ1-5
CRGGSYPQHF
TGCAGGGGGGGTTCCTATCCCCAGCATTTT
>.|17|TRBV11-2|TRBD1|TRBJ2-5
CASSPWPGGPVAPAQYF
TGTGCCAGCAGCCCCTGGCCAGGGGGCCCTGTAGCCCCGGCCCAGTACTTC
>few|14|TRBV5-4|TRBD1|TRBJ2-1
CASSLQGAFNEQFF
TGTGCCAGCAGCTTGCAGGGGGCTTTCAATGAGCAGTTCTTC
>.|17|TRBV5-1|TRBD2|TRBJ2-3
CASSPRTSGGLTDTQYF
TGCGCCAGCAGCCCCCGGACTAGCGGGGGTTTGACAGATACGCAGTATTTT
>.|16|TRBV2|.|TRBJ1-1
CASSLKGTPISTEAFF
TGTGCCAGCAGCCTAAAAGGGACACCAATATCCACTGAAGCTTTCTTT
>.|15|TRBV7-2|.|TRBJ2-5
CASSLDSGFQETQYF
TGTGCCAGCAGCTTAGACAGCGGGTTCCAAGAGACCCAGTACTTC
>once|15|TRBV2|TRBD1|TRBJ1-5
CASSPDRDVNQPQHF
TGTGCCAGCAGCCCGGACAGGGACGTCAATCAGCCCCAGCATTTT
>.|14|TRBV7-6|.|TRBJ2-2
CASSLQGRTGELFF
TGTGCCAGCAGCTTACAGGGCCGGACCGGGGAGCTGTTTTTT
>.|14|TRBV5-1|TRBD1|TRBJ2-5
CASSVGTDQETQYF
TGCGCCAGCAGCGTCGGGACAGACCAAGAGACCCAGTACTTC
>once|16|TRBV27|TRBD2|TRBJ2-1
CASRIRRETTYNEQFF
TGTGCCAGCAGGATACGGCGGGAGACGACCTACAATGAGCAGTTCTTC
>.|14|TRBV10-2|.|TRBJ1-1
CASMLTGIDTEAFF
TGCGCCAGCATGCTGACAGGCATAGACACTGAAGCTTTCTTT
>.|11|TRBV19|.|TRBJ1-5
CASGRLQPQHF
TGTGCCAGTGGGAGGTTGCAGCCCCAGCATTTT
>.|12|TRBV30|.|TRBJ2-7
CAWSAPGALQYF
TGTGCCTGGAGTGCACCGGGAGCCTTACAGTACTTC
>.|16|TRBV28|TRBD2|TRBJ2-1
CASTTMWGGSYNEQFF
TGTGCCAGCACTACGATGTGGGGGGGCTCCTACAATGAGCAGTTCTTC
>.|13|TRBV25-1|.|TRBJ1-1
CASSETENTEAFF
TGTGCCAGCAGTGAAACAGAGAACACTGAAGCTTTCTTT
>.|15|TRBV3-1/TRBV3-2|TRBD1|TRBJ2-7
CASSQGQGAGYEQYF
TGTGCCAGCAGCCAAGGACAGGGGGCAGGTTACGAGCAGTACTTC
>.|12|TRBV7-8|.|TRBJ2-3
CASSLGRDTQYF
TGTGCCAGCAGCTTAGGTAGAGATACGCAGTATTTT
>.|15|TRBV6-4|TRBD2|TRBJ2-3
CASSVAGVKSDTQYF
TGTGCCAGCAGTGTAGCGGGAGTAAAGTCAGATACGCAGTATTTT
>.|18|TRBV27|.|TRBJ1-6
CASSLSAPWSNLNSPLHF
TGTGCCAGCAGTTTATCGGCCCCCTGGAGCAACCTAAATTCACCCCTCCACTTT
>once|16|TRBV4-1|.|TRBJ1-4
CASSQEYRVGIEKLFF
TGCGCCAGCAGCCAGGAATACAGGGTGGGCATTGAAAAACTGTTTTTT
>.|15|TRBV5-1|.|TRBJ2-5
CASSLGASAQETQYF
TGCGCCAGCAGCTTGGGGGCTAGCGCACAAGAGACCCAGTACTTC
>.|13|TRBV9|.|TRBJ1-6
CASSVAQTSTLHF
TGTGCCAGCAGCGTAGCTCAAACGAGTACCCTCCACTTT
>.|16|TRBV4-1|.|TRBJ2-1
CASSQASSSVDNEQFF
TGCGCCAGCAGCCAAGCGTCGTCTAGTGTCGACAATGAGCAGTTCTTC
>.|13|TRBV18|.|TRBJ2-5
CASSPRQQETQYF
TGTGCCAGCTCACCGAGGCAACAAGAGACCCAGTACTTC
>once|16|TRBV4-1|.|TRBJ1-1
CASSQVAGETLIGAFF
TGCGCCAGCAGCCAAGTGGCGGGTGAGACCTTGATCGGAGCTTTCTTT
>once|17|TRBV5-1|TRBD2|TRBJ2-1
CASSSAVLRGAFGEQFF
TGCGCCAGCAGCTCAGCGGTGTTGCGGGGGGCCTTCGGAGAGCAGTTCTTC
>.|14|TRBV30|TRBD1|TRBJ1-1
CACFYRGTNTEAFF
TGTGCCTGTTTTTACAGGGGAACGAACACTGAAGCTTTCTTT
>.|13|TRBV27|TRBD2|TRBJ2-3
CASSLIAGDTQYF
TGTGCCAGCAGTTTAATAGCGGGAGATACGCAGTATTTT
>.|13|TRBV18|.|TRBJ2-7
CASSPRQTYEQYF
TGTGCCAGCTCACCACGGCAAACATACGAGCAGTACTTC
>.|15|TRBV9|.|TRBJ2-1
CASSVGWPSYNEQFF
TGTGCCAGCAGCGTAGGTTGGCCCTCCTACAATGAGCAGTTCTTC
>.|17|TRBV9|.|TRBJ1-1
CASSDQKQGPLNTEAFF
TGTGCCAGCAGCGACCAGAAACAGGGACCTCTGAACACTGAAGCTTTCTTT
>.|15|TRBV7-7|TRBD1|TRBJ2-3
CASSSGTGRSDTQYF
TGTGCCAGCAGCTCCGGGACAGGGAGGTCAGATACGCAGTATTTT
>.|12|TRBV30|.|TRBJ1-4
CSAGATNEKLFF
TGCTCCGCGGGGGCAACTAATGAAAAACTGTTTTTT
>once|15|TRBV20-1|TRBD1|TRBJ1-2
CSASAGQGASYGYTF
TGCAGTGCTAGTGCTGGACAGGGGGCATCGTATGGCTACACCTTC
>.|14|TRBV25-1|.|TRBJ1-6
CASSEWRDNSPLHF
TGTGCCAGCAGTGAATGGAGGGATAATTCACCCCTCCACTTT
>.|15|TRBV11-2|TRBD2|TRBJ2-7
CASSSSGVFSHEQYF
TGTGCCAGCAGCTCCAGCGGGGTCTTTTCCCACGAGCAGTACTTC
>.|14|TRBV7-2|.|TRBJ2-1
CASSLVIRVNEQFF
TGTGCCAGCAGCTTAGTGATACGGGTTAATGAGCAGTTCTTC
>.|16|TRBV24-1|TRBD2|TRBJ2-1
CATSDVGLAAHNEQFF
TGTGCCACCAGTGATGTGGGGCTAGCGGCCCACAATGAGCAGTTCTTC
>.|15|TRBV5-4|.|TRBJ1-4
CASSLAFATNEKLFF
TGTGCCAGCAGCTTGGCTTTTGCAACTAATGAAAAACTGTTTTTT
>.|13|TRBV7-9|TRBD1|TRBJ2-5
CASVLDRGETQYF
TGTGCCAGCGTCTTGGACAGGGGAGAGACCCAGTACTTC
>once|15|TRBV9|TRBD2|TRBJ2-5
CASSGLAGPSETQYF
TGTGCCAGCAGCGGACTAGCGGGACCAAGCGAGACCCAGTACTTC